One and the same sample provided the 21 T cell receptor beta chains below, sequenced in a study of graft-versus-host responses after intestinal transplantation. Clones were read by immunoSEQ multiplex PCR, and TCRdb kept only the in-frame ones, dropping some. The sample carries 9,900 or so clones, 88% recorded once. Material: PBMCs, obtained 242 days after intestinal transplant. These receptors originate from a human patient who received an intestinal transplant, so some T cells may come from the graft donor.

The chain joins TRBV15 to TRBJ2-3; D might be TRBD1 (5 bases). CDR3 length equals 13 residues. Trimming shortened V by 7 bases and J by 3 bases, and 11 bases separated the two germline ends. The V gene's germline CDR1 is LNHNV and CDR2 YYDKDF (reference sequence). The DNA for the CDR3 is TGTGCCACCAACCCGGACAAAACAGATACGCAGTATTTT. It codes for CATNPDKTDTQYF.

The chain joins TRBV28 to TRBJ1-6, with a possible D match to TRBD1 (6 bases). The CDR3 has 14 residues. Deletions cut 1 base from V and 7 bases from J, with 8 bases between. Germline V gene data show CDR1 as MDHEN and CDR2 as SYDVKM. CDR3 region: CASSLYRANSPLHF. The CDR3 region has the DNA TGTGCCAGCAGTTTATACAGGGCGAATTCACCCCTCCACTTT.

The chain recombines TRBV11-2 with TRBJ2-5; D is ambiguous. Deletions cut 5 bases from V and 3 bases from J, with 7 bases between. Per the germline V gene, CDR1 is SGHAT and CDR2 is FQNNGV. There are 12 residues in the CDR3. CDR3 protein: CASSPTEETQYF. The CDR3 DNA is TGTGCCAGCAGCCCTACCGAAGAGACCCAGTACTTC. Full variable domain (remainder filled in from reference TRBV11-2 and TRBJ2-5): EAGVAQSPRYKIIEKRQSVAFWCNPISGHATLYWYQQILGQGPKLLIQFQNNGVVDDSQLPKDRFSAERLKGVDSTLKIQPAKLEDSAVYLCASSPTEETQYFGPGTRLLVL.

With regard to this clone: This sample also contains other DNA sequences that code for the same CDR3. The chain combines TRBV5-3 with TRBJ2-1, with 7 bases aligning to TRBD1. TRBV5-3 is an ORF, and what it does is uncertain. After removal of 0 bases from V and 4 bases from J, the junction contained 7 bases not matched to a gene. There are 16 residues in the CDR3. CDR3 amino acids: CARSLGYRGNYNEQFF. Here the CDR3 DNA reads TGTGCCAGAAGCTTGGGATACAGGGGCAATTACAATGAGCAGTTCTTC.

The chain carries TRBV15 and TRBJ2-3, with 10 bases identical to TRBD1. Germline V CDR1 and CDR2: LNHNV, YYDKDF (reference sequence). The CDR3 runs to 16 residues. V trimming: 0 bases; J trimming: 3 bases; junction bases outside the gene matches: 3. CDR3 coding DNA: TGTGCCACCAGCAGAGATCAGGACAGGGGGACAGATACGCAGTATTTT. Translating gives CATSRDQDRGTDTQYF.

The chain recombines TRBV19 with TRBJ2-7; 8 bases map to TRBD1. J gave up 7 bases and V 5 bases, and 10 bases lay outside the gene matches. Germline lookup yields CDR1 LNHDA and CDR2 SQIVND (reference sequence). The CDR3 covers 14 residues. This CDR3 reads CASSWDRYYEEQYF. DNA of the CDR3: TGTGCCAGTAGTTGGGACAGGTACTACGAAGAGCAGTACTTC.

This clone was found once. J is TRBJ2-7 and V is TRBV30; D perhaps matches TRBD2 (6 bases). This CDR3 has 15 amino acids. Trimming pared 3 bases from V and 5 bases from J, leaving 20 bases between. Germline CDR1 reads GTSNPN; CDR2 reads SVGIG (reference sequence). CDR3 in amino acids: CAWSLESSVFNEQYF. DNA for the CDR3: TGTGCCTGGAGCTTAGAGTCTAGCGTATTCAACGAGCAGTACTTC.

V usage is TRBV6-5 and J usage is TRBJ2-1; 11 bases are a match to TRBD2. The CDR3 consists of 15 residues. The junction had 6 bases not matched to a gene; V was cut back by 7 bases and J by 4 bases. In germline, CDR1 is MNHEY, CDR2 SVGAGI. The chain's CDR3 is CASTGGLAGYNEQFF. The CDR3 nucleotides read TGTGCCAGCACCGGCGGACTAGCGGGTTACAATGAGCAGTTCTTC.

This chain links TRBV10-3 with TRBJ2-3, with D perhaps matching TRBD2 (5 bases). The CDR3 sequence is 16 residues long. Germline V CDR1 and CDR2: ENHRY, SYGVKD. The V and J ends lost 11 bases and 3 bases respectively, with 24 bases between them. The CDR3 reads CAAKADGAERTDTQYF. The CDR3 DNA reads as TGTGCCGCCAAGGCAGACGGAGCGGAGAGGACAGATACGCAGTATTTT.

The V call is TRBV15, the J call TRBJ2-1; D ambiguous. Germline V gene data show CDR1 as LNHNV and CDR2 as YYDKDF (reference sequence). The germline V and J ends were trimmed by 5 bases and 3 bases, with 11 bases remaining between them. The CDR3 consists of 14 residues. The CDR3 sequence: CATSSRKGYNEQFF. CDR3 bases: TGTGCCACCAGCTCTCGGAAGGGCTACAATGAGCAGTTCTTC. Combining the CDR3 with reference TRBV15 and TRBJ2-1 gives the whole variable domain DAMVIQNPRYQVTQFGKPVTLSCSQTLNHNVMYWYQQKSSQAPKLLFHYYDKDFNNEADTPDNFQSRRPNTSFCFLDIRSPGLGDTAMYLCATSSRKGYNEQFFGPGTRLTVL.

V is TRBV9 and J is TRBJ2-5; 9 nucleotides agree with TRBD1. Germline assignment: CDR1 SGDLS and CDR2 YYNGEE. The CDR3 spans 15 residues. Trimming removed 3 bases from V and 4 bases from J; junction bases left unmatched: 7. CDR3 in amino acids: CASSGEGQGLETQYF. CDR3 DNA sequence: TGTGCCAGCAGCGGAGAGGGACAGGGTTTAGAGACCCAGTACTTC. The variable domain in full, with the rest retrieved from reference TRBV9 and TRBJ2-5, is DSGVTQTPKHLITATGQRVTLRCSPRSGDLSVYWYQQSLDQGLQFLIQYYNGEERAKGNILERFSAQQFPDLHSELNLSSLELGDSALYFCASSGEGQGLETQYFGPGTRLLVL.

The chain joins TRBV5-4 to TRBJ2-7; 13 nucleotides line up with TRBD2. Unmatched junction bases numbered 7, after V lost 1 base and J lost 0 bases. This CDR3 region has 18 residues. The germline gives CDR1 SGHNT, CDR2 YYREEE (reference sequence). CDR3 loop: CASSLYRLAGGSSYEQYF. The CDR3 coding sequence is TGTGCCAGCAGCTTGTACCGACTAGCGGGAGGAAGCTCCTACGAGCAGTACTTC. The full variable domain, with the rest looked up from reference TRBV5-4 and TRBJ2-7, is ETGVTQSPTHLIKTRGQQVTLRCSSQSGHNTVSWYQQALGQGPQFIFQYYREEENGRGNFPPRFSGLQFPNYSSELNVNALELDDSALYLCASSLYRLAGGSSYEQYFGPGTRLTVT.

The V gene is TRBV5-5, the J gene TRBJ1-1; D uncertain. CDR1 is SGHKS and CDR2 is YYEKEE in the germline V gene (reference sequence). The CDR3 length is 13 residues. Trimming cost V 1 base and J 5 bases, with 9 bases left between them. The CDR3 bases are TGTGCCAGCAGCTTGTCCTATGGGACTGAAGCTTTCTTT. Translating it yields CASSLSYGTEAFF. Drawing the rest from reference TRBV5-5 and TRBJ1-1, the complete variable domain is DAGVTQSPTHLIKTRGQQVTLRCSPISGHKSVSWYQQVLGQGPQFIFQYYEKEERGRGNFPDRFSARQFPNYSSELNVNALLLGDSALYLCASSLSYGTEAFFGQGTRLTVV.

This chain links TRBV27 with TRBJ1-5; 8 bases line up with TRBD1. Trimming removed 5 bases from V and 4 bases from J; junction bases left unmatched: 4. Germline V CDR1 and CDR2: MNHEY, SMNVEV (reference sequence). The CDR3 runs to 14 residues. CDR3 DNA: TGTGCCAGCAGTCTCCGACAGGGGAATCAGCCCCAGCATTTT. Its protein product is CASSLRQGNQPQHF.

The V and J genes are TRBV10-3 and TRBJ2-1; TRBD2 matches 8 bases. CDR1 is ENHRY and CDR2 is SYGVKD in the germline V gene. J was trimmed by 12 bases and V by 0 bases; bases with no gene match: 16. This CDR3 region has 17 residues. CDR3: CAISESSRLAGVEWQFF. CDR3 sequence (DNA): TGTGCCATCAGTGAGTCGAGTCGTCTAGCGGGCGTGGAATGGCAGTTCTTC.

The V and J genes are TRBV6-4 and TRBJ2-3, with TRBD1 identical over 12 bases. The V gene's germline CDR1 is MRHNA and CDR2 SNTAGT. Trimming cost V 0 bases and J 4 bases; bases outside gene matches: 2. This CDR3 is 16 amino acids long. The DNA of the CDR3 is TGTGCCAGCAGTGACTCGGGACAGGGGGCGCCAGATACGCAGTATTTT. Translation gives CASSDSGQGAPDTQYF.

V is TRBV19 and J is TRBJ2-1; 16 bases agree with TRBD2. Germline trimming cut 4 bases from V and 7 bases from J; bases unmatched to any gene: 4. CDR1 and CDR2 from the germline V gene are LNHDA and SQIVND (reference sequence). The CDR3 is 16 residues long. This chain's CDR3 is CASSTGLAGGGNEQFF. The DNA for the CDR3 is TGTGCCAGTAGTACGGGACTAGCGGGAGGGGGGAATGAGCAGTTCTTC.

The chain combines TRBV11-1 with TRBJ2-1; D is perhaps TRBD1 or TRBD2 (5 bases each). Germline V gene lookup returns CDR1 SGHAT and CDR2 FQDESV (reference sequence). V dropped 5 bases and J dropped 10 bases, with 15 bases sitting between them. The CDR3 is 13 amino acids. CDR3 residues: CASSLGTLGEQFF. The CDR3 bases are TGTGCCAGCAGCCTTGGGACCTTGGGGGAGCAGTTCTTC.

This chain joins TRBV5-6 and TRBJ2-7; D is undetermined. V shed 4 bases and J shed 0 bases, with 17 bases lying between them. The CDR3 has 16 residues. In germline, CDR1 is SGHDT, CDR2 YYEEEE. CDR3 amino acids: CASSRTWGIFSYEQYF. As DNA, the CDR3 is TGTGCCAGCAGCCGTACGTGGGGAATTTTCTCCTACGAGCAGTACTTC.

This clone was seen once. The CDR3, as DNA: TGTGCCAGCAGCGTAGGGACAGGTTCCTGGGGCTCTGGAAACACCATATATTTT. This encodes CASSVGTGSWGSGNTIYF. The V gene is TRBV9, the J gene TRBJ1-3; 7 bases are a match to TRBD1. CDR3 size: 18 residues. Germline V gene data show CDR1 as SGDLS and CDR2 as YYNGEE. After removal of 0 bases from V and 0 bases from J, the junction contained 9 bases not matched to a gene.

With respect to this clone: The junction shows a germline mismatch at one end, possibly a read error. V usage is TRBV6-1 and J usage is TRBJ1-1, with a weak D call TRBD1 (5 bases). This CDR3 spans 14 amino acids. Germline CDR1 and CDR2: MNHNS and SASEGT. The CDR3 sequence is CASRAGTENTGAFF. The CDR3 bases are TGTGCCAGCAGGGCCGGGACGGAGAACACTGGAGCTTTCTTT.